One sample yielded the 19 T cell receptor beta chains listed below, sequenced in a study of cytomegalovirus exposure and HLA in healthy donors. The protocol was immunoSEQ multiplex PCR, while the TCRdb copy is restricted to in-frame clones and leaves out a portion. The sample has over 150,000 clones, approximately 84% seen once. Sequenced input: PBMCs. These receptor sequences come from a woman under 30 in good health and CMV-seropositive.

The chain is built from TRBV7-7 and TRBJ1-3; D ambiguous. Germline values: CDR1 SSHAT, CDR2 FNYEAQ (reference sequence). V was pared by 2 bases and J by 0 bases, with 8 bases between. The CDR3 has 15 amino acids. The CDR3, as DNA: TGTGCCAGCAGCTTAACTCCGAGCTCTGGAAACACCATATATTTT. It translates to CASSLTPSSGNTIYF.

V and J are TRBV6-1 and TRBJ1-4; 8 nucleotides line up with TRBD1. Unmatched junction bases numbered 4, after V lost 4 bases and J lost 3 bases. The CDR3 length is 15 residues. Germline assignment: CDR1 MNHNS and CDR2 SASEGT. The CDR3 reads CASSVTGQANEKLFF. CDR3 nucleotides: TGTGCCAGCAGTGTTACGGGACAGGCTAATGAAAAACTGTTTTTT.

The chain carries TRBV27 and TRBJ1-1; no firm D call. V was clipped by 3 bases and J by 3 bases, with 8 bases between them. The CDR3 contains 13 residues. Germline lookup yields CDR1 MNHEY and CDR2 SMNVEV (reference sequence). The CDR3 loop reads CASSFVSDTEAFF. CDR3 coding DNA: TGTGCCAGCAGTTTCGTGAGTGACACTGAAGCTTTCTTT.

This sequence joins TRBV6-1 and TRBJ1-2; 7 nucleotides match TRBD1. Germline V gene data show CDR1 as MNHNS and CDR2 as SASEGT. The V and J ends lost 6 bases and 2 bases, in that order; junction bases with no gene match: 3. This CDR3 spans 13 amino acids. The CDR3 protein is CASREGQNYGYTF. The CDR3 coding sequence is TGTGCCAGCAGAGAGGGACAGAACTATGGCTACACCTTC.

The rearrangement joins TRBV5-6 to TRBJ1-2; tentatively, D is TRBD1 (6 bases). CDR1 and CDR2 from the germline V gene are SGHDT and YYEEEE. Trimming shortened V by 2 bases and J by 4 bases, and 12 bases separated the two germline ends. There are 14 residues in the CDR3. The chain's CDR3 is CASSFRTDPYGYTF. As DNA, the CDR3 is TGTGCCAGCAGCTTTCGGACAGATCCCTATGGCTACACCTTC.

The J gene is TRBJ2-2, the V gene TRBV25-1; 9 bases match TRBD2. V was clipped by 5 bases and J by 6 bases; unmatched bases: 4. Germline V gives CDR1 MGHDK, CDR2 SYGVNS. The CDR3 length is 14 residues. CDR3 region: CASSSGLAAGELFF. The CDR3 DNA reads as TGTGCCAGCAGTTCGGGACTAGCCGCCGGGGAGCTGTTTTTT.

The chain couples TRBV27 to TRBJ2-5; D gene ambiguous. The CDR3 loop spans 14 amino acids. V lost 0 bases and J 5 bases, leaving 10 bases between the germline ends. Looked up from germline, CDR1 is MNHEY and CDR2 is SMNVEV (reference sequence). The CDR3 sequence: CASSLSVERETQYF. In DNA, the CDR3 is TGTGCCAGCAGTTTATCCGTAGAGAGGGAGACCCAGTACTTC.

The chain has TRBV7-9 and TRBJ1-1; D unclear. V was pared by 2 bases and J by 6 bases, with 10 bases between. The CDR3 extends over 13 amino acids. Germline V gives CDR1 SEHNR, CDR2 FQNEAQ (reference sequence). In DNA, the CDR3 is TGTGCCAGCAGCTTATTGTTCCCGGCTGAAGCTTTCTTT. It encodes CASSLLFPAEAFF.

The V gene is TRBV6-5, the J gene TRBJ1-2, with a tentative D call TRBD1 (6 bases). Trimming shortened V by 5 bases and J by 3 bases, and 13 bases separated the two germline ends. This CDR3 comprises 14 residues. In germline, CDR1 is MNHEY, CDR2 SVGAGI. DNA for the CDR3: TGTGCCAGCAGTCTATCTCGGACAGACTATGGCTACACCTTC. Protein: CASSLSRTDYGYTF.

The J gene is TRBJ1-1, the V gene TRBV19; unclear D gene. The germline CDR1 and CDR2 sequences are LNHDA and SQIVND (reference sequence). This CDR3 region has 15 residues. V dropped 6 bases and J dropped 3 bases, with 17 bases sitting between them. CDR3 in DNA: TGTGCCAGTAGCCCGGCGAGGGAGACGGACACTGAAGCTTTCTTT. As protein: CASSPARETDTEAFF.

The CDR3 nucleotides are TGTGCCAGTAGTATAGGCCGGTTGGTCGGGGGGCCCCTCCACTTT. Its protein is CASSIGRLVGGPLHF. The chain links TRBV19 to TRBJ1-6; D is perhaps TRBD1 (5 bases). In germline, CDR1 is LNHDA, CDR2 SQIVND (reference sequence). The CDR3 is 15 amino acids. Trimming removed 1 base at V and 13 bases at J, with 17 bases between.

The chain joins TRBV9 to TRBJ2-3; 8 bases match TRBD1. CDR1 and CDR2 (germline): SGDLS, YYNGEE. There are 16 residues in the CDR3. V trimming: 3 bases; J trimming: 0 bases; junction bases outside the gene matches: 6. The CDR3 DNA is TGTGCCAGCAGCGCCCGGGACAGGTCGAGCACAGATACGCAGTATTTT. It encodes CASSARDRSSTDTQYF.

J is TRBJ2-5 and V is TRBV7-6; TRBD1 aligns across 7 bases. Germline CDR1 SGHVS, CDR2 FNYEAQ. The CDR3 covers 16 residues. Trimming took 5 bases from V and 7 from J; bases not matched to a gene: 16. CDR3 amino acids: CASSLLTGDMKATQYF. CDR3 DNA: TGTGCCAGCAGCCTTTTAACAGGGGACATGAAGGCGACCCAGTACTTC.

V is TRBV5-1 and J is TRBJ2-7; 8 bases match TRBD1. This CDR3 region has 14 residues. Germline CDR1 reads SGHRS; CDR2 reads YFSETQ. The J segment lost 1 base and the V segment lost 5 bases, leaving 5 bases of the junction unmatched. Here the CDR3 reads CASRSRTGSYEQYF. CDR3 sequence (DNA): TGCGCCAGCAGGTCCCGGACAGGGTCCTACGAGCAGTACTTC.

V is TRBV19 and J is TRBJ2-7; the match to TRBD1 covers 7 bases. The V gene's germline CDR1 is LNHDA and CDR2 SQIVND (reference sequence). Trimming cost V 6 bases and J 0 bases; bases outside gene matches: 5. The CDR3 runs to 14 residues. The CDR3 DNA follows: TGTGCCAGTAGAACAACAGGGGTCTCCTACGAGCAGTACTTC. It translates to CASRTTGVSYEQYF.

CDR3 protein: CASSEAGPTTDTQYF. The CDR3 DNA reads as TGTGCCAGCAGTGAAGCCGGTCCCACCACAGATACGCAGTATTTT. V usage is TRBV6-1 and J usage is TRBJ2-3; no reliable D call. Trimming cost V 0 bases and J 2 bases, with 9 bases left between them. The CDR3 has 15 amino acids. Germline CDR1 is MNHNS and CDR2 is SASEGT.

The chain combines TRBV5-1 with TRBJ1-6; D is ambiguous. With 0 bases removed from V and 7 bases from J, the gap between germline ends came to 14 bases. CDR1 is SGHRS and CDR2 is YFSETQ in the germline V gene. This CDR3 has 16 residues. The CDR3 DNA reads TGCGCCAGCAGCTTGGAGCCCCCCGGGGAAAATTCACCCCTCCACTTT. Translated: CASSLEPPGENSPLHF. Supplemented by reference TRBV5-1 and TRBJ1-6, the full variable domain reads KAGVTQTPRYLIKTRGQQVTLSCSPISGHRSVSWYQQTPGQGLQFLFEYFSETQRNKGNFPGRFSGRQFSNSRSEMNVSTLELGDSALYLCASSLEPPGENSPLHFGNGTRLTVT.

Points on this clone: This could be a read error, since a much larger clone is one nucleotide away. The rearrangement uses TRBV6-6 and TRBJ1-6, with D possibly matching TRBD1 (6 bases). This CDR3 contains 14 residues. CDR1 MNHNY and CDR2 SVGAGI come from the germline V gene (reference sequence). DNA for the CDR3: TGTGCCAACAGTCGGGACATTATAAATTCACCCCTCCACTTT. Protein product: CANSRDIINSPLHF.

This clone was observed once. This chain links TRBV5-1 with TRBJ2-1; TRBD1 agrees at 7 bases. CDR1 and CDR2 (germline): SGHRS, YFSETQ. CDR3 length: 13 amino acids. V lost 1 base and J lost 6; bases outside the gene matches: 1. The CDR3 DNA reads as TGCGCCAGCAGCTTGAAGGGGGCCAATGAGCAGTTCTTC. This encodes CASSLKGANEQFF.